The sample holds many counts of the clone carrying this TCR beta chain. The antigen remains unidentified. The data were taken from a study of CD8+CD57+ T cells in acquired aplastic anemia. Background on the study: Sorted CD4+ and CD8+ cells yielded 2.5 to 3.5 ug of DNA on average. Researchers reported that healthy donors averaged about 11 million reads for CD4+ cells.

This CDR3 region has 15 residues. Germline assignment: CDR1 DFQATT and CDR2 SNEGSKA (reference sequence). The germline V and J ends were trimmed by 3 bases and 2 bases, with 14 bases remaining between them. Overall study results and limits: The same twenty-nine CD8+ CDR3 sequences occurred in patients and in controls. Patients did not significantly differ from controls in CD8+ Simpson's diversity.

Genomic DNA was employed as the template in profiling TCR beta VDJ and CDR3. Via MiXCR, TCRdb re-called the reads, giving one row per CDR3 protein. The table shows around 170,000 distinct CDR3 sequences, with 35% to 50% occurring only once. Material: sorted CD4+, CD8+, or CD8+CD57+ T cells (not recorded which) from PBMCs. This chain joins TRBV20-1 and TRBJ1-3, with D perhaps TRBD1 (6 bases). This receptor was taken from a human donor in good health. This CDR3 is CSASGGRVAGNTIYF. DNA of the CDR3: TGCAGTGCTAGTGGGGGCCGGGTCGCTGGAAACACCATATATTTT.